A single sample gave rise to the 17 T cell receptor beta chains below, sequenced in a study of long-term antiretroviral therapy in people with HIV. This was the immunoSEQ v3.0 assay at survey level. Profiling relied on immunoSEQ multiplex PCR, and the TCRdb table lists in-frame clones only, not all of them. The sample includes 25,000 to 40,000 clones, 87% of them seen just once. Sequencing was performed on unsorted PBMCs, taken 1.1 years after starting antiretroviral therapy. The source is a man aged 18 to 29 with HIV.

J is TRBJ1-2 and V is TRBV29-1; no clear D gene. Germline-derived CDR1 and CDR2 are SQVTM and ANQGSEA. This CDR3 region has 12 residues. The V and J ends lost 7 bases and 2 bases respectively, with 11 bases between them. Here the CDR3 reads CSAMETNYGYTF. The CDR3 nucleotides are TGCAGCGCAATGGAGACAAACTATGGCTACACCTTC. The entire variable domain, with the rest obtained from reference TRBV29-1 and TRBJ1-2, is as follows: SAVISQKPSRDICQRGTSLTIQCQVDSQVTMMFWYRQQPGQSLTLIATANQGSEATYESGFVIDKFPISRPNLTFSTLTVSNMSPEDSSIYLCSAMETNYGYTFGSGTRLTVV.

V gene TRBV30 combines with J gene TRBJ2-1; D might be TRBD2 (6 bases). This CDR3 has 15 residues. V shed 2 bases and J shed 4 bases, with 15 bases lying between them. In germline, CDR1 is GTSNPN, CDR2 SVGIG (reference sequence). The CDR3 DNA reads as TGTGCCTGGAGTCCTCTCGGGACTGAATACAATGAGCAGTTCTTC. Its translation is CAWSPLGTEYNEQFF.

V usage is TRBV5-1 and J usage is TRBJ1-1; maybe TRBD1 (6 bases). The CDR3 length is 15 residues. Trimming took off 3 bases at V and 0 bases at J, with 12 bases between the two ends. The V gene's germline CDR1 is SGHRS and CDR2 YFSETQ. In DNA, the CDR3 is TGCGCCAGCAGCTCGATGGACAGCTTGAACACTGAAGCTTTCTTT. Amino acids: CASSSMDSLNTEAFF.

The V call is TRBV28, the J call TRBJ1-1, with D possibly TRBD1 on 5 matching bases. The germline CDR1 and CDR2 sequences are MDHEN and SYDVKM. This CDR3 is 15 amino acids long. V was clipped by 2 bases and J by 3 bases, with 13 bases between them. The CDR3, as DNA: TGTGCCAGCAGTTTAGGGGGGGGTTTCGACACTGAAGCTTTCTTT. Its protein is CASSLGGGFDTEAFF.

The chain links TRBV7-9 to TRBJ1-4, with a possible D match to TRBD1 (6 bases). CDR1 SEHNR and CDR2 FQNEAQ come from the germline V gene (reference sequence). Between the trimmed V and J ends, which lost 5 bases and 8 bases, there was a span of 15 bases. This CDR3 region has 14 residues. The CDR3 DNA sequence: TGTGCCAGCAGCCCAGGGGCCGGTTTCGAAAAACTGTTTTTT. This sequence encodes CASSPGAGFEKLFF.

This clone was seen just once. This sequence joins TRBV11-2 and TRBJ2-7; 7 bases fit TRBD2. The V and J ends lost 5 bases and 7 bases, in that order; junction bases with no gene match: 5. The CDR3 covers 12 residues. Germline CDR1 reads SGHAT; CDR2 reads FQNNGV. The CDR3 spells CASSHPGGEQYF. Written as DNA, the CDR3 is TGTGCCAGCAGCCACCCCGGGGGGGAGCAGTACTTC.

The CDR3 nucleotides are TGTGCCAGCAGCACCGGGACCGCAACTAATGAAAAACTGTTTTTT. Protein: CASSTGTATNEKLFF. This chain uses TRBV25-1 with TRBJ1-4; maybe TRBD1 (5 bases). The germline V gene encodes CDR1 MGHDK and CDR2 SYGVNS. Trimming took off 6 bases at V and 0 bases at J, with 11 bases between the two ends. The CDR3 loop spans 15 amino acids. Full variable domain (missing parts from reference TRBV25-1 and TRBJ1-4): EADIYQTPRYLVIGTGKKITLECSQTMGHDKMYWYQQDPGMELHLIHYSYGVNSTEKGDLSSESTVSRIRTEHFPLTLESARPSHTSQYLCASSTGTATNEKLFFGSGTQLSVL.

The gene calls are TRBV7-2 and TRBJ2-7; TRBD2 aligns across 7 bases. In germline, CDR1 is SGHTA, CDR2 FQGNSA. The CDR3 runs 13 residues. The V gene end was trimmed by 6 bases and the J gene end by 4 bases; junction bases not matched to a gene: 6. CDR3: CASRPSGLYEQYF. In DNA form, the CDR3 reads TGTGCCAGCAGGCCTAGCGGCCTGTACGAGCAGTACTTC.

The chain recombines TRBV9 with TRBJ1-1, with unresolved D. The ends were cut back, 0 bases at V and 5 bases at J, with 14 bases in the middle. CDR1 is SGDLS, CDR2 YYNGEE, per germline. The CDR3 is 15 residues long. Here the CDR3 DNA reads TGTGCCAGCAGCGTAGCTTGGGGAAAACGAACTGAAGCTTTCTTT. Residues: CASSVAWGKRTEAFF. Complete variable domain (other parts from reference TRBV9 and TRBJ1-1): DSGVTQTPKHLITATGQRVTLRCSPRSGDLSVYWYQQSLDQGLQFLIQYYNGEERAKGNILERFSAQQFPDLHSELNLSSLELGDSALYFCASSVAWGKRTEAFFGQGTRLTVV.

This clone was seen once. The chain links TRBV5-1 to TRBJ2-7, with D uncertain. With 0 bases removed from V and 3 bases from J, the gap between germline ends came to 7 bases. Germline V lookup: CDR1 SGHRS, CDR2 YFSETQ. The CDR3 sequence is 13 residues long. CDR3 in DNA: TGCGCCAGCAGCTTGGCTACAGACTACGAGCAGTACTTC. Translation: CASSLATDYEQYF.

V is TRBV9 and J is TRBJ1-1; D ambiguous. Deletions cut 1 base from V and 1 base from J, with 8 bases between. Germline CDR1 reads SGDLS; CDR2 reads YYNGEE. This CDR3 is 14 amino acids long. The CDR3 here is CASSVTPENTEAFF. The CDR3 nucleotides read TGTGCCAGCAGCGTAACCCCCGAGAACACTGAAGCTTTCTTT. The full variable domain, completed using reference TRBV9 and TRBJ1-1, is DSGVTQTPKHLITATGQRVTLRCSPRSGDLSVYWYQQSLDQGLQFLIQYYNGEERAKGNILERFSAQQFPDLHSELNLSSLELGDSALYFCASSVTPENTEAFFGQGTRLTVV.

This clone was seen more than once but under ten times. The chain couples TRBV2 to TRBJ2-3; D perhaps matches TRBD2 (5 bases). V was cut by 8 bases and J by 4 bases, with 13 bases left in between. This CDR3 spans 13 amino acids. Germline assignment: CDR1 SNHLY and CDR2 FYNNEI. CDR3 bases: TGTGCCAGCGTTAGCGTTAGTCCAGATACGCAGTATTTT. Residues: CASVSVSPDTQYF.

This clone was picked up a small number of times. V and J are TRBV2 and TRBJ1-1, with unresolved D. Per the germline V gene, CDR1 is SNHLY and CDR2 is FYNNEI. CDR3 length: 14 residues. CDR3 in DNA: TGTGCTACCGAGGGTCGGGGTGGGAACACTGAAGCTTTCTTT. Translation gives CATEGRGGNTEAFF.

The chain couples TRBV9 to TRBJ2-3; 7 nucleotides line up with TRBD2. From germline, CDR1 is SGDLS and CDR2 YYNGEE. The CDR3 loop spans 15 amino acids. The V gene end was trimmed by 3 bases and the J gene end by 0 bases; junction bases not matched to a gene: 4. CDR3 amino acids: CASSEAGTSTDTQYF. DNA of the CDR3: TGTGCCAGCAGCGAAGCGGGGACTAGCACAGATACGCAGTATTTT.

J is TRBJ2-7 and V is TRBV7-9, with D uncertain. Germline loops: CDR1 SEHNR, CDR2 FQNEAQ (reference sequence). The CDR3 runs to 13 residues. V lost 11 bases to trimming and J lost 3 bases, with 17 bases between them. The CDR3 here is CASSEDGHYEQYF. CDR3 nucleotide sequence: TGTGCCTCTTCCGAGGATGGGCACTACGAGCAGTACTTC.

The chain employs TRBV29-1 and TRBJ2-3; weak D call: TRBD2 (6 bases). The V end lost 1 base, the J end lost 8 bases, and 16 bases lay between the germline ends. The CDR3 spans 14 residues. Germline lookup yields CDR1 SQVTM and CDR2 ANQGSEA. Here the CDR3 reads CSVEGVGEAGTQYF. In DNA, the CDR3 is TGCAGCGTTGAAGGCGTGGGGGAGGCAGGTACGCAGTATTTT.

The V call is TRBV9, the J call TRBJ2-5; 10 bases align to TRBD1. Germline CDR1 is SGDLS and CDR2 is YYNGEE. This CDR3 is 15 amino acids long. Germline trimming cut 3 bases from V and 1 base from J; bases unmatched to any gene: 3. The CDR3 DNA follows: TGTGCCAGCAGCGACGACAGGGGGCCCCAAGAGACCCAGTACTTC. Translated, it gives CASSDDRGPQETQYF.